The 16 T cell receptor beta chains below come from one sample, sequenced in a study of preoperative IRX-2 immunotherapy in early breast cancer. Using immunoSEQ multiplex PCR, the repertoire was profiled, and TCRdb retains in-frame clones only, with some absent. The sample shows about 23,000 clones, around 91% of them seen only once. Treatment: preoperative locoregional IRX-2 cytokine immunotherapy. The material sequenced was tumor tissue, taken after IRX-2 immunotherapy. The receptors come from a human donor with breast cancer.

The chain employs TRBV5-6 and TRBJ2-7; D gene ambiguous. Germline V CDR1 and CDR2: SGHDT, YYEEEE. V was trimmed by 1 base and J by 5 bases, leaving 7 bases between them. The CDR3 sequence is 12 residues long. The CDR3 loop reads CASSLWRDEQYF. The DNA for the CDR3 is TGTGCCAGCAGCTTGTGGAGAGACGAGCAGTACTTC.

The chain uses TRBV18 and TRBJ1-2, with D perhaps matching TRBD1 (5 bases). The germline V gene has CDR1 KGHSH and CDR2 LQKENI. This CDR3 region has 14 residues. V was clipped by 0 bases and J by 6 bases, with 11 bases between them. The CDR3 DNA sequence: TGTGCCAGCTCACCACCGCCAGGGAATGATGGCTACACCTTC. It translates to CASSPPPGNDGYTF.

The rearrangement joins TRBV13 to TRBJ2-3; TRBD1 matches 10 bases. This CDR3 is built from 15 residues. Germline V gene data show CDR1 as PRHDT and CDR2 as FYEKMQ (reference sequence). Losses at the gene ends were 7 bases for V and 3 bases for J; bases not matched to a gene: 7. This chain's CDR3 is CASNFGQGDTDTQYF. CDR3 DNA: TGTGCCAGCAATTTCGGACAGGGGGATACAGATACGCAGTATTTT.

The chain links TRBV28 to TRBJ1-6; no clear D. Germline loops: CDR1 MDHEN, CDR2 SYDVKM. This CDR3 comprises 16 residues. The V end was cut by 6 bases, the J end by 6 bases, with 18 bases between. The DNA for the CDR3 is TGTGCCAGCAGGTTACCTATACAAGGGCTTAATTCACCCCTCCACTTT. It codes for CASRLPIQGLNSPLHF.

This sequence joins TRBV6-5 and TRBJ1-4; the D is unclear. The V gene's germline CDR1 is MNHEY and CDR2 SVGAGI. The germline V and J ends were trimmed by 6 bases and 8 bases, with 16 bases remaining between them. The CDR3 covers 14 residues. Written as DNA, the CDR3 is TGTGCCAGCAGAGTGACACCTAAGGGCGAAAAACTGTTTTTT. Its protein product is CASRVTPKGEKLFF.

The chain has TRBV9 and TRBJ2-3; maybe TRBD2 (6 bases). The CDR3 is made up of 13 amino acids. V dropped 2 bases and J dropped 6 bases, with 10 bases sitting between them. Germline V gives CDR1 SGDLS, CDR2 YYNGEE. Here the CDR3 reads CASSVILADTQYF. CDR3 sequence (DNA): TGTGCCAGCAGCGTCATACTAGCTGATACGCAGTATTTT.

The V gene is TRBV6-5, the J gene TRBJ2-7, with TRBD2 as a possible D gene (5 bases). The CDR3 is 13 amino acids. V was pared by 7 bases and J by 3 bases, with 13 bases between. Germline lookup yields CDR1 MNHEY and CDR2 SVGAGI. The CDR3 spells CASMDSPFYEQYF. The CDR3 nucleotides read TGTGCCAGCATGGACTCGCCTTTCTACGAGCAGTACTTC.

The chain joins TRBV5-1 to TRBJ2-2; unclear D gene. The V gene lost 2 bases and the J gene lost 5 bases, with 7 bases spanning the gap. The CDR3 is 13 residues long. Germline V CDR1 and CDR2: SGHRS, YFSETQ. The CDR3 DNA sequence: TGCGCCAGCAGCTTCTCCGGGACCGGGGAGCTGTTTTTT. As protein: CASSFSGTGELFF.

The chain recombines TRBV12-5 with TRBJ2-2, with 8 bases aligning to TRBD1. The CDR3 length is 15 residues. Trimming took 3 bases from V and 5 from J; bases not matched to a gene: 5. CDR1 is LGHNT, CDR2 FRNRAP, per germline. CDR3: CASGFQGANTGELFF. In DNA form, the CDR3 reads TGTGCTAGTGGTTTCCAGGGGGCAAATACCGGGGAGCTGTTTTTT.

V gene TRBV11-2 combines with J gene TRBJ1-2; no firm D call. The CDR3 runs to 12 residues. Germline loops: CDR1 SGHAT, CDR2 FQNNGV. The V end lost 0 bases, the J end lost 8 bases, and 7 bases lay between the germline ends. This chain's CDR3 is CASSLDGYGYTF. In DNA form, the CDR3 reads TGTGCCAGCAGCTTAGATGGGTACGGCTACACCTTC.

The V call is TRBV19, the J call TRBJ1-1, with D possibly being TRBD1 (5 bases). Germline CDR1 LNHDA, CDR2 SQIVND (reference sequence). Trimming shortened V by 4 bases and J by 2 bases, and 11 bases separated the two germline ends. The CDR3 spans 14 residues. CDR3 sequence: CASSKGTGNTEAFF. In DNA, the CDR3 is TGTGCCAGTAGTAAGGGGACGGGCAACACTGAAGCTTTCTTT.

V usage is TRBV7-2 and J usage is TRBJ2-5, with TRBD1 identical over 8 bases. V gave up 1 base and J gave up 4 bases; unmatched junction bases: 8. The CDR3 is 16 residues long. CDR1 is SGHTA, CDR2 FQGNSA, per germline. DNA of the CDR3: TGTGCCAGCAGCTTAGTTCCAGGGGGCTTTTTAGAGACCCAGTACTTC. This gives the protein CASSLVPGGFLETQYF.

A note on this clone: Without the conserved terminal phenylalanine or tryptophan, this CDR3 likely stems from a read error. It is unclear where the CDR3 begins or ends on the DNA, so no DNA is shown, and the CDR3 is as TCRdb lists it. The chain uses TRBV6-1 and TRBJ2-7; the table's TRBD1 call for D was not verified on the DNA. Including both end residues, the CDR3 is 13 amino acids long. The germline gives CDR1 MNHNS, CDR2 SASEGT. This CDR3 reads CASSEAFPTGRLI.

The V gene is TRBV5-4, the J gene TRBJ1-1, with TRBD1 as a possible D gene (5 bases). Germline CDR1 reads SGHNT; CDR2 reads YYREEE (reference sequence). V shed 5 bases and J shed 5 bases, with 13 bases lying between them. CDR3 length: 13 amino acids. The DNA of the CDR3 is TGTGCCAGCAGTTTGACCGGGGGTACTGAAGCTTTCTTT. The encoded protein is CASSLTGGTEAFF.

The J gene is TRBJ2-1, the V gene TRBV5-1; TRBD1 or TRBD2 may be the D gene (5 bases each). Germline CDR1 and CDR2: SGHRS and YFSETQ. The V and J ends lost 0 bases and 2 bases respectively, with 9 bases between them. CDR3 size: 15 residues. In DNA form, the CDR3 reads TGCGCCAGCAGCTTGGGAGGGGAGACCTACAATGAGCAGTTCTTC. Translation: CASSLGGETYNEQFF.

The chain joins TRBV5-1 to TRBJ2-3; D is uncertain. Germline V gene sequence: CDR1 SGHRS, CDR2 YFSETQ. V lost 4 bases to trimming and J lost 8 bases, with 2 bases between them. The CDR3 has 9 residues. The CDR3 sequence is CASSVTQYF. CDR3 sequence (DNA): TGCGCCAGCAGCGTTACGCAGTATTTT. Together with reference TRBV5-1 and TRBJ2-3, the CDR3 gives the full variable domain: KAGVTQTPRYLIKTRGQQVTLSCSPISGHRSVSWYQQTPGQGLQFLFEYFSETQRNKGNFPGRFSGRQFSNSRSEMNVSTLELGDSALYLCASSVTQYFGPGTRLTVL.